This T cell receptor (beta chain) came from a study of PD-L1 blockade in urothelial cancer. Study information: Prior chemotherapy ranged from 0 to 3 regimens per patient. Blood drawn 3 weeks (second dose) and 6 weeks after treatment start was analyzed.

Losses at the gene ends were 4 bases for V and 0 bases for J; bases not matched to a gene: 4. The CDR3 sequence is 14 residues long. Germline lookup yields CDR1 SGHRS and CDR2 YFSETQ. On this clone itself: The antigen is not known.

Study results and caveats: Pretreatment TCR clonality in blood under the median foretold superior survival.

The table came from immunoSEQ multiplex PCR; TCRdb's copy has only in-frame clones and leaves some out. Of 85,000 to 90,000 clones listed, roughly nine tenths are singletons. Sample contribution per patient ranged from 1 to 8, covering pretreatment and on-treatment. This sample comprised PBMCs, obtained around atezolizumab (anti-PD-L1) treatment. This sequence was found in a man aged 60 to 69 with urothelial cancer. The V call is TRBV5-1, the J call TRBJ2-7, with 7 bases lining up with TRBD1. CDR3 loop: CASSPGQASYEQYF. CDR3 in DNA: TGCGCCAGCAGCCCCGGACAGGCCTCCTACGAGCAGTACTTC.